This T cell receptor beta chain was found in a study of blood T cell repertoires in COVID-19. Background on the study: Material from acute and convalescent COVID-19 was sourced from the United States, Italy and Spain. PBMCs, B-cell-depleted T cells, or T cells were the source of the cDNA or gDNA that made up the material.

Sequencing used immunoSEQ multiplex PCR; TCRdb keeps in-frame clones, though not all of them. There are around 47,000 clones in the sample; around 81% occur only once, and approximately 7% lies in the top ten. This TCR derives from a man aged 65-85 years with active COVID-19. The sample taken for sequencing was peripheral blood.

The CDR3 sequence: CSVSTGLSTGELFF. In nucleotides, the CDR3 is TGCAGCGTTTCGACAGGTCTGAGCACCGGGGAGCTGTTTTTT. The chain is built from TRBV29-1 and TRBJ2-2, with D possibly being TRBD1 (6 bases). Trimming shortened V by 5 bases and J by 4 bases, and 14 bases separated the two germline ends. The CDR3 contains 14 residues. Germline CDR1 SQVTM, CDR2 ANQGSEA.